In this sample, the clone carrying this TCR beta chain turned up once. Original data processing: Amplification of reference gene primers provided the estimated nucleated cell counts. Repertoires were generated with immunoSEQ multiplex PCR, while TCRdb's copy carries only in-frame clones and drops some. V and J calls and clone size come straight from that table; D and trimming were deduced from the DNA. The sample gives approximately 180,000 clones, over 75% of which show up once; roughly 11% is in the top ten. This sample is part of a study of blood T cell repertoires in COVID-19. At the level of the study: T cells, B-cell-depleted T cells, or PBMCs supplied cDNA or gDNA.

This CDR3 is 16 amino acids long. Germline V CDR1 and CDR2: LNHDA, SQIVND (reference sequence). Trimming stripped 0 bases from V and 7 bases from J, with 16 bases between. V usage is TRBV19 and J usage is TRBJ1-5, with D perhaps matching TRBD1 (5 bases). Sequencing input: peripheral blood. This clonotype was sampled from a human donor with active or convalescent COVID-19. The donor label of this sample is uncertain. CDR3 DNA sequence: TGTGCCAGTAGTATAGATGAAGGGCAGGGAGGACAGCCCCAGCATTTT. It yields the protein CASSIDEGQGGQPQHF.